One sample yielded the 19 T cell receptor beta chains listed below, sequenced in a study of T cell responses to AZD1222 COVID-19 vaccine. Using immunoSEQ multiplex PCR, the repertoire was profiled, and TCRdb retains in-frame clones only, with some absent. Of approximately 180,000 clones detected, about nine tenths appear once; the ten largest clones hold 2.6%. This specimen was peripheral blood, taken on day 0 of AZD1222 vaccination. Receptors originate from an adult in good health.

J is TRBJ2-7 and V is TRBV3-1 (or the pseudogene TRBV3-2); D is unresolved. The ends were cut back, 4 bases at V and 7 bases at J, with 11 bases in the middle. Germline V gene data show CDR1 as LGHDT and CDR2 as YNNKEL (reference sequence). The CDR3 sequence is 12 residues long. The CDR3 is CASSLSVGEQYF. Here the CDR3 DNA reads TGTGCCAGCAGCCTCTCCGTCGGGGAGCAGTACTTC.

CDR3 nucleotides: TGTGCCAGCCCCCGGGGGACAGGGGGACGGATCGAGCAGTACTTC. It is translated as CASPRGTGGRIEQYF. The J gene is TRBJ2-7, the V gene TRBV2; 11 positions agree with TRBD1. Germline V gives CDR1 SNHLY, CDR2 FYNNEI. The CDR3 runs to 15 residues. After removal of 8 bases from V and 6 bases from J, the junction contained 12 bases not matched to a gene.

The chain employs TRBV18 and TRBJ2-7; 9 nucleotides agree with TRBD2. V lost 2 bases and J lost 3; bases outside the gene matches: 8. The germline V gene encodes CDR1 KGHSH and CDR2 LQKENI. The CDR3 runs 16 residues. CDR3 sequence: CASSPISGRGLYEQYF. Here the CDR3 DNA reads TGTGCCAGCTCACCAATTAGCGGGAGAGGTCTCTACGAGCAGTACTTC.

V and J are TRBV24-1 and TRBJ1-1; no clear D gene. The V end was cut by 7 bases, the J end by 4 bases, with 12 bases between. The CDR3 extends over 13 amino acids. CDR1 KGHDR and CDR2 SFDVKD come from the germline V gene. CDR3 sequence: CATRPTERTEAFF. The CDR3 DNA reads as TGTGCCACCAGGCCCACAGAGCGCACTGAAGCTTTCTTT.

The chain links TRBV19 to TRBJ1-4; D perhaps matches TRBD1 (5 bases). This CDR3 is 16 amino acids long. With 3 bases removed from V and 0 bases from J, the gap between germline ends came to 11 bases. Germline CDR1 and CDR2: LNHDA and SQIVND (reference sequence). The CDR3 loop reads CASSMGGTATNEKLFF. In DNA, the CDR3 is TGTGCCAGTAGTATGGGAGGGACTGCAACTAATGAAAAACTGTTTTTT.

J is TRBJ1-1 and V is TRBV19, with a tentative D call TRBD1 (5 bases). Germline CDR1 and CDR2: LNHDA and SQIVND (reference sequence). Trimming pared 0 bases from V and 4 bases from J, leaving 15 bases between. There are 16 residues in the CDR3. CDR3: CASSIDPTGGVTEAFF. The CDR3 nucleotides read TGTGCCAGTAGTATAGACCCCACAGGAGGGGTCACTGAAGCTTTCTTT.

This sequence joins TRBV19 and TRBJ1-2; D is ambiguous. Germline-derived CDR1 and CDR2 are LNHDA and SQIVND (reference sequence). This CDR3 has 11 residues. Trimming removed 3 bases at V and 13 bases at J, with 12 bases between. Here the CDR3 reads CASSMSGYCTF. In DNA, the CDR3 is TGTGCCAGTAGTATGTCAGGTTATTGCACCTTC.

The CDR3 region is CASSLQGYTEAFF. CDR3 in DNA: TGTGCCAGCAGTCTCCAGGGCTACACTGAAGCTTTCTTT. The rearrangement uses TRBV25-1 and TRBJ1-1, with a possible D match to TRBD1 (5 bases). CDR3 length equals 13 residues. Trimming took off 5 bases at V and 3 bases at J, with 10 bases between the two ends. Germline CDR1 is MGHDK and CDR2 is SYGVNS.

CDR3 loop: CASSDTGGRGELFF. DNA for the CDR3: TGTGCCAGCTCAGACACAGGGGGCCGCGGGGAGCTGTTTTTT. The rearrangement links TRBV18 to TRBJ2-2; 9 bases match TRBD1. The germline V gene has CDR1 KGHSH and CDR2 LQKENI. The CDR3 has 14 amino acids. V lost 5 bases, J lost 7 bases, and 5 bases stayed unmatched. The full variable domain, in which reference TRBV18 and TRBJ2-2 provide the parts outside the CDR3, is NAGVMQNPRHLVRRRGQEARLRCSPMKGHSHVYWYRQLPEEGLKFMVYLQKENIIDESGMPKERFSAEFPKEGPSILRIQQVVRGDSAAYFCASSDTGGRGELFFGEGSRLTVL.

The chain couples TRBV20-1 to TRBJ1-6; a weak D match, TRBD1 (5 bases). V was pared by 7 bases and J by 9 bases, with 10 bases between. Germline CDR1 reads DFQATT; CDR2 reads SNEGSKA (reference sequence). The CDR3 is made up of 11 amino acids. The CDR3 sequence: CSGQRGSPLHF. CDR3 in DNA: TGCAGTGGACAGAGGGGTTCACCCCTCCACTTT.

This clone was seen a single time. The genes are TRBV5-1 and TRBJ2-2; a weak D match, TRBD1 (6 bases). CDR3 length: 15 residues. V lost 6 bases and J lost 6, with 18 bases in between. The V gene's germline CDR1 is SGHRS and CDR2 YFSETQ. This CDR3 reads CASNPGHSYSGELFF. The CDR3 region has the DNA TGCGCCAGCAACCCGGGACACTCTTATTCCGGGGAGCTGTTTTTT. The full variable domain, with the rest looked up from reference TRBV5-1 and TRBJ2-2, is KAGVTQTPRYLIKTRGQQVTLSCSPISGHRSVSWYQQTPGQGLQFLFEYFSETQRNKGNFPGRFSGRQFSNSRSEMNVSTLELGDSALYLCASNPGHSYSGELFFGEGSRLTVL.

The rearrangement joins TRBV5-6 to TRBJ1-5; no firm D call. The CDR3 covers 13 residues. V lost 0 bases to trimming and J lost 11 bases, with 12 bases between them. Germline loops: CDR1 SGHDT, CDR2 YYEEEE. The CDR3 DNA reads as TGTGCCAGCAGCTTGGGAGGCGGTGGGGCCCAGCATTTT. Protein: CASSLGGGGAQHF.

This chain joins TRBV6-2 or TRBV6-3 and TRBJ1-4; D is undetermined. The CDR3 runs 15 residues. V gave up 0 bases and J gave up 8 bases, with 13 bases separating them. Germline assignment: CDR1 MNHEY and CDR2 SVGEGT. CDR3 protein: CASSYSVTPREKLFF. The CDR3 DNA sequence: TGTGCCAGCAGTTACTCAGTCACCCCGAGAGAAAAACTGTTTTTT.

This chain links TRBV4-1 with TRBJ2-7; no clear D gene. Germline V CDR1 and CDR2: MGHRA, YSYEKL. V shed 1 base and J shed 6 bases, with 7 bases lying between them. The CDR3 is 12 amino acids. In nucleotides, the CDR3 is TGCGCCAGCAGCCAAGCCCCCTCCGAGCAGTACTTC. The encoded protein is CASSQAPSEQYF.

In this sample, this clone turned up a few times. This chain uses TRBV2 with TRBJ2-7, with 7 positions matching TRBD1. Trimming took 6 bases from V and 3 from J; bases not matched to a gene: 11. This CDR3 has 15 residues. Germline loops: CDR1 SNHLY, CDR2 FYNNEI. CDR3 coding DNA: TGTGCCAGCAGGACACCGGGACAGAGATTCTACGAGCAGTACTTC. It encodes CASRTPGQRFYEQYF.

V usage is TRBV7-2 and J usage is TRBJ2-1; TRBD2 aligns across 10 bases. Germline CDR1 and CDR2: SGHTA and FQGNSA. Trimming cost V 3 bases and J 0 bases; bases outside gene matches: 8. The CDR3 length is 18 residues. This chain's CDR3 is CASSLISGGWSSYNEQFF. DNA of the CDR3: TGTGCCAGCAGCTTGATTAGCGGGGGGTGGAGCTCCTACAATGAGCAGTTCTTC. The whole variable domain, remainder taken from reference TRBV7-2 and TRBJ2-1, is GAGVSQSPSNKVTEKGKDVELRCDPISGHTALYWYRQSLGQGLEFLIYFQGNSAPDKSGLPSDRFSAERTGGSVSTLTIQRTQQEDSAVYLCASSLISGGWSSYNEQFFGPGTRLTVL.

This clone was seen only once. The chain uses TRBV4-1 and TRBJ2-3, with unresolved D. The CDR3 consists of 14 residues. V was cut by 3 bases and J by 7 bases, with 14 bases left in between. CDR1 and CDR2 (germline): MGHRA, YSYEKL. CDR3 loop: CASSQGYTQNTQYF. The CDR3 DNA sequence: TGCGCCAGCAGCCAGGGCTATACACAAAATACGCAGTATTTT.

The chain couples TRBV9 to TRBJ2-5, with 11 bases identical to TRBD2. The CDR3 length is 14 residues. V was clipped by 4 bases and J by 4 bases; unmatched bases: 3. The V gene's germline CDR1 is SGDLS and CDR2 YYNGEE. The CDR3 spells CASSPGTSGETQYF. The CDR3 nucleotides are TGTGCCAGCAGCCCCGGGACTAGCGGAGAGACCCAGTACTTC.

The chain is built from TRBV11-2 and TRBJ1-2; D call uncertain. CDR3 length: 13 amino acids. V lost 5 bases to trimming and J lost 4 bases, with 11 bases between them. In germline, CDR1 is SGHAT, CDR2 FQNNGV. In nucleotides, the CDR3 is TGTGCCAGCAGCCCTAGGTTAGGCTATGGCTACACCTTC. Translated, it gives CASSPRLGYGYTF.